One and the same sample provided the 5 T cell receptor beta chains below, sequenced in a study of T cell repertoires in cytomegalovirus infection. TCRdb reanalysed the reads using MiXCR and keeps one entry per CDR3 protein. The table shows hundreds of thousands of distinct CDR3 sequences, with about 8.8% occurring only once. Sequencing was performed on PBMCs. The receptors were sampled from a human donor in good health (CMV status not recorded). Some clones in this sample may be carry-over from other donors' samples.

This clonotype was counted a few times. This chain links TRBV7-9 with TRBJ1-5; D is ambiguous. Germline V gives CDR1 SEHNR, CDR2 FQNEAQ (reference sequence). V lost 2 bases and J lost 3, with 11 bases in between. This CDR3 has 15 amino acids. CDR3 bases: TGTGCCAGCAGCTTAATTGGTGGGGACAATCAGCCCCAGCATTTT. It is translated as CASSLIGGDNQPQHF.

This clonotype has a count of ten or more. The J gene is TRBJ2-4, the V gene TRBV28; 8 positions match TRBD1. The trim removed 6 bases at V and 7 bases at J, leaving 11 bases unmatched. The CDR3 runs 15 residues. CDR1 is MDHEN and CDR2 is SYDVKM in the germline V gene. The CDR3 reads CASRNAGTGGNIQYF. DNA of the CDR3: TGTGCCAGCAGGAACGCCGGAACAGGGGGGAACATTCAGTACTTC. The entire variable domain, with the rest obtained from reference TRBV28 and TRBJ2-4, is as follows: DVKVTQSSRYLVKRTGEKVFLECVQDMDHENMFWYRQDPGLGLRLIYFSYDVKMKEKGDIPEGYSVSREKKERFSLILESASTNQTSMYLCASRNAGTGGNIQYFGAGTRLSVL.

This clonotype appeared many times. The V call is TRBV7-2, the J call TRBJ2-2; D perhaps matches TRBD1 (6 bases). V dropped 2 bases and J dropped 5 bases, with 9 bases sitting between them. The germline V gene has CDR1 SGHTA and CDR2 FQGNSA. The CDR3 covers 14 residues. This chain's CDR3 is CASSLSRGTGELFF. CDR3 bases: TGTGCCAGCAGCTTATCCAGGGGAACCGGGGAGCTGTTTTTT.

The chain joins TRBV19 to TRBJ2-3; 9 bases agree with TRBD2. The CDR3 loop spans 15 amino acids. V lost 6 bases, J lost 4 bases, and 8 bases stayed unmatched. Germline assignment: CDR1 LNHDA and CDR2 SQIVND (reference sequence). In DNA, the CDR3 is TGTGCCAGTAGAACCCATAGCGGGGGTGCAGATACGCAGTATTTT. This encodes CASRTHSGGADTQYF.

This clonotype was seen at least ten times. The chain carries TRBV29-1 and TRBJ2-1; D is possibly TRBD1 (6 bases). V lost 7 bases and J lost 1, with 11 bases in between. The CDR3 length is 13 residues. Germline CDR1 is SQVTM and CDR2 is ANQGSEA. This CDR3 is CSASGTSYNEQFF. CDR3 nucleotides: TGCAGCGCCTCCGGGACATCCTACAATGAGCAGTTCTTC.